This TCR beta chain originates from a study of regulatory T cells in long-lasting Graves disease. Concerning this clonotype itself: Its specificity is not known.

Time point noted: persistent/refractory GD, antithyroid drugs over 5 years with positive TRAb. With RNA extracted from PBMCs as input, the TCR library was made. It was an endocrinology department in Xi'an, China, that provided the patients. With EDTA tubes as the receptacles, 7 to 9 milliliters of peripheral blood were drawn. The CDR3 totals 13 residues. Germline V gene lookup returns CDR1 SGHRS and CDR2 YFSETQ. V was trimmed by 5 bases and J by 2 bases, leaving 10 bases between them. Regarding the study as a whole: TCR diversity in persistent Graves' patients was below that of newly diagnosed ones.

Researchers made TCR beta libraries by using iRepertoire HTBI primers and running Arm-PCR on CDR3 regions. TCRdb fed the multiplex PCR reads into MiXCR, producing one record per CDR3 protein. The sample holds 500,000 to 700,000 distinct CDR3 sequences, approximately 29% seen once. The clonotype was recovered from a female donor with Graves disease. The sample was peripheral blood mononuclear cells (PBMCs), taken when the disease was refractory, from a patient treated with antithyroid drugs. The chain uses TRBV5-1 and TRBJ1-2; no definite D call. DNA of the CDR3: TGCGCCAGCAGTCAGATAAGAAACTATGGCTACACCTTC. The encoded protein is CASSQIRNYGYTF. The full variable domain, with the rest looked up from reference TRBV5-1 and TRBJ1-2, is KAGVTQTPRYLIKTRGQQVTLSCSPISGHRSVSWYQQTPGQGLQFLFEYFSETQRNKGNFPGRFSGRQFSNSRSEMNVSTLELGDSALYLCASSQIRNYGYTFGSGTRLTVV.